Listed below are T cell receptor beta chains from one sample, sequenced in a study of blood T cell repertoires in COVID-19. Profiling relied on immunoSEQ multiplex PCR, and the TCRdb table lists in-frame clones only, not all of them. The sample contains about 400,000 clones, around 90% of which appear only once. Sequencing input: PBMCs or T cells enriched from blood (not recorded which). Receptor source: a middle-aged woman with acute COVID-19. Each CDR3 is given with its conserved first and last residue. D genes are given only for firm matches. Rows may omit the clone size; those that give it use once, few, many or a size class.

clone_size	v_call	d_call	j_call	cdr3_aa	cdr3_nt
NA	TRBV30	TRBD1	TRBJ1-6	CAWTGQGINSPLHF	TGTGCCTGGACTGGACAGGGGATAAATTCACCCCTCCACTTT
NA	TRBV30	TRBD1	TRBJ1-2	CAWTSLRDRGRDGYTF	TGTGCCTGGACTTCTCTCCGGGACAGGGGGAGAGATGGCTACACCTTC
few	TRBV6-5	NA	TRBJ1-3	CASSEGVTIYF	TGTGCCAGCAGCGAGGGTGTTACCATATATTTT
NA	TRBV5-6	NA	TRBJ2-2	CASNLRGTGELFF	TGTGCCAGCAATCTTCGGGGGACCGGGGAGCTGTTTTTT
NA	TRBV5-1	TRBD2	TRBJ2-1	CASSLEVLAGGSYNEQFF	TGCGCCAGCAGCTTGGAGGTTCTAGCGGGGGGCTCGTACAATGAGCAGTTCTTC
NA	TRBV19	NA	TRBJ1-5	CASSIVGREPQHF	TGTGCCAGTAGTATAGTGGGGAGGGAGCCCCAGCATTTT
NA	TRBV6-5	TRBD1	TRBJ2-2	CASRRGQGFTGELFF	TGTGCCAGCAGGAGGGGACAGGGGTTCACCGGGGAGCTGTTTTTT
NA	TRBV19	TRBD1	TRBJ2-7	CASSTGQGGEQYF	TGTGCCAGTAGTACTGGACAGGGTGGCGAGCAGTACTTC
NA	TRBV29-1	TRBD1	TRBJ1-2	CSVGDRGSGYTF	TGCAGCGTTGGGGACAGGGGTTCTGGCTACACCTTC
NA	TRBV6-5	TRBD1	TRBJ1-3	CASSPRDREMLIYF	TGTGCCAGCAGTCCCCGGGACAGGGAAATGCTCATATATTTT
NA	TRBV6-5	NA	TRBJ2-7	CASRTQGRGEQYF	TGTGCCAGCAGGACCCAGGGGCGCGGCGAGCAGTACTTC
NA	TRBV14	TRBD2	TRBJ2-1	CASSQGTSGGDEQFF	TGTGCCAGCAGCCAGGGGACTAGCGGGGGGGATGAGCAGTTCTTC
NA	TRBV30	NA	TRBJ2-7	CAWRQGLRGSFTYEQYF	TGTGCCTGGAGGCAGGGACTCCGGGGCTCCTTTACCTACGAGCAGTACTTC
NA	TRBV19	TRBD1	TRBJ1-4	CASSIRGIYEKLFF	TGTGCCAGTAGTATCAGGGGGATTTATGAAAAACTGTTTTTT
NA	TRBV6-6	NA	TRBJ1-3	CASSYSHGGNTIYF	TGTGCCAGCAGTTACTCACATGGTGGAAACACCATATATTTT
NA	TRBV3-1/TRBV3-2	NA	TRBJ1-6	CASSQGQEEAPLHF	TGTGCCAGCAGCCAAGGACAGGAAGAAGCGCCCCTCCACTTT
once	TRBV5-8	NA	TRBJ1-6	CASSTVVGYNSPLHF	TGTGCCAGCAGCACGGTCGTCGGTTATAATTCACCCCTCCACTTT
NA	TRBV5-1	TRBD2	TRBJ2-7	CASSASGGFLEQYF	TGCGCCAGCAGCGCTAGCGGGGGGTTCCTCGAGCAGTACTTC
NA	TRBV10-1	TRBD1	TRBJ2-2	CASSERQGYTGELFF	TGCGCCAGCAGTGAACGACAGGGGTACACCGGGGAGCTGTTTTTT
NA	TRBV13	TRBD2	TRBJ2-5	CASSTTSGQETQYF	TGTGCCAGCAGCACGACTAGCGGACAAGAGACCCAGTACTTC
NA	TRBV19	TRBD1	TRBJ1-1	CASRRRGQDTEAFF	TGTGCCAGTAGACGAAGGGGGCAGGACACTGAAGCTTTCTTT
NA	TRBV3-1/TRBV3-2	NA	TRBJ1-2	CASSQESRSGSYGYTF	TGTGCCAGCAGCCAAGAATCGAGGTCGGGGTCCTATGGCTACACCTTC
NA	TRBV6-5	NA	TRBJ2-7	CASSYGQSYEQYF	TGTGCCAGCAGCTACGGACAGTCCTACGAGCAGTACTTC
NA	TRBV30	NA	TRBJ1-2	CAWSVLRANYGYTF	TGTGCCTGGAGTGTTCTTAGAGCTAACTATGGCTACACCTTC
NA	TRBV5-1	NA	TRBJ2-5	CASSDEGTGALQETQYF	TGCGCCAGCAGCGATGAAGGGACTGGCGCGCTACAAGAGACCCAGTACTTC
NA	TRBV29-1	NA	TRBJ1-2	CSVEEWQGTNYGYTF	TGCAGCGTTGAAGAGTGGCAGGGGACGAACTATGGCTACACCTTC
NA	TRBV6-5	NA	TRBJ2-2	CASSPDSAGELFF	TGTGCCAGCAGTCCCGACTCCGCCGGGGAGCTGTTTTTT
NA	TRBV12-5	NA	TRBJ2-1	CASGSPPREDDEQFF	TGTGCTAGTGGTTCCCCCCCCAGGGAGGACGATGAGCAGTTCTTC
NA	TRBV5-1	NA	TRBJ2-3	CASSFRTTLSTDTQYF	TGCGCCAGCAGCTTTCGGACTACTTTAAGCACAGATACGCAGTATTTT
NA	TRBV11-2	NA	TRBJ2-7	CASSFGDTSYEQYF	TGTGCCAGCAGCTTTGGGGACACCTCCTACGAGCAGTACTTC
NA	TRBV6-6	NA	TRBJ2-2	CASSPPGNTGELFF	TGTGCCAGCAGTCCCCCGGGGAACACCGGGGAGCTGTTTTTT
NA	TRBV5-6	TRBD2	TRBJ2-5	CASSPDSGATETQYF	TGTGCCAGCAGCCCGGATAGCGGGGCGACCGAGACCCAGTACTTC
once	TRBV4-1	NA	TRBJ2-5	CASSQDSSGNWISETQYF	TGCGCCAGCAGCCAAGACTCGTCAGGGAATTGGATTTCGGAGACCCAGTACTTC
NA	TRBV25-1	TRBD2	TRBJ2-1	CASTQRGSSYNEQFF	TGTGCCAGCACCCAGCGGGGGAGCTCCTACAATGAGCAGTTCTTC
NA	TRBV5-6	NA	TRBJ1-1	CASSSPGGARTEAFF	TGTGCCAGCAGCTCCCCCGGGGGGGCGAGAACTGAAGCTTTCTTT
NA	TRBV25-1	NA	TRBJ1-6	CASSDAGPKAMTLHF	TGTGCCAGCAGTGACGCAGGGCCAAAGGCGATGACCCTCCACTTT
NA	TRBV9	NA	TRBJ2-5	CASSSRTGGGGETQYF	TGTGCCAGCAGCAGTCGTACGGGGGGCGGAGGAGAGACCCAGTACTTC
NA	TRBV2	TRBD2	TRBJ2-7	CASGGQTSGAFYEQYF	TGTGCCAGCGGGGGGCAGACTAGCGGGGCTTTCTACGAGCAGTACTTC
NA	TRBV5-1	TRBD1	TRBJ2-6	CASSWTGGGGANVLTF	TGCGCCAGCAGCTGGACAGGGGGCGGTGGGGCCAACGTCCTGACTTTC
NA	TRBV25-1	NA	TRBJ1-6	CASSDWANSPLHF	TGTGCCAGCAGTGATTGGGCCAATTCACCCCTCCACTTT
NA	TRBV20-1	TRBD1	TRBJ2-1	CSASRQGASNEQFF	TGCAGTGCTAGTCGACAGGGGGCTTCCAATGAGCAGTTCTTC
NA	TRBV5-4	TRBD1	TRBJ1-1	CAVPVPGQGGLNTEAFF	TGTGCCGTCCCAGTTCCGGGACAGGGGGGCCTTAACACTGAAGCTTTCTTT
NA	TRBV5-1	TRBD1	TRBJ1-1	CASSLMGQGGTEAFF	TGCGCCAGCAGCTTGATGGGACAGGGAGGCACTGAAGCTTTCTTT